These 9 T cell receptor beta chains share one sample of origin, sequenced in a study of OX40 agonist ivuxolimab in advanced cancers. TCRdb keeps only in-frame clones here, not all; method: immunoSEQ multiplex PCR. The sample records tens of thousands of clones, around four fifths being singletons. Sequencing used CD4+ or CD8+ T cells sorted from blood, obtained in a trial of the OX40 agonist ivuxolimab. The receptors were gathered from an adult with an advanced solid tumor such as melanoma, head and neck, liver or kidney cancer.

V gene TRBV5-1 combines with J gene TRBJ2-5, with D possibly matching TRBD2 (5 bases). The germline V gene encodes CDR1 SGHRS and CDR2 YFSETQ. The V gene lost 3 bases and the J gene lost 5 bases, with 17 bases spanning the gap. The CDR3 runs 15 residues. CDR3 DNA sequence: TGCGCCAGCAGCTCGTTAAGGGATCCGGGGGAGACCCAGTACTTC. Its protein product is CASSSLRDPGETQYF.

The rearrangement links TRBV28 to TRBJ1-1; D may be TRBD1 (6 bases). The germline V and J ends were trimmed by 5 bases and 1 base, with 14 bases remaining between them. Looked up from germline, CDR1 is MDHEN and CDR2 is SYDVKM. The CDR3 consists of 15 residues. This chain's CDR3 is CASSPDPGQNTEAFF. The CDR3 DNA follows: TGTGCCAGCAGTCCAGACCCGGGACAGAACACTGAAGCTTTCTTT.

V and J are TRBV7-2 and TRBJ2-5; a weak D match, TRBD2 (5 bases). Germline-derived CDR1 and CDR2 are SGHTA and FQGNSA. Between the trimmed V and J ends, which lost 4 bases and 1 base, there was a span of 7 bases. CDR3 size: 13 residues. DNA of the CDR3: TGTGCCAGCAGCTCCGGGGTCCAAGAGACCCAGTACTTC. Amino acid sequence: CASSSGVQETQYF. The full variable domain, rest sourced from reference TRBV7-2 and TRBJ2-5, is GAGVSQSPSNKVTEKGKDVELRCDPISGHTALYWYRQSLGQGLEFLIYFQGNSAPDKSGLPSDRFSAERTGGSVSTLTIQRTQQEDSAVYLCASSSGVQETQYFGPGTRLLVL.

This chain links TRBV5-4 with TRBJ2-5, with a possible D match to TRBD1 (5 bases). Trimming shortened V by 1 base and J by 3 bases, and 10 bases separated the two germline ends. The germline CDR1 and CDR2 sequences are SGHNT and YYREEE (reference sequence). This CDR3 region has 14 residues. The CDR3 spells CASSLIQAEETQYF. CDR3 bases: TGTGCCAGCAGCTTGATACAGGCAGAAGAGACCCAGTACTTC.

V gene TRBV7-2 combines with J gene TRBJ1-4; perhaps TRBD1 as D (6 bases). Germline CDR1 is SGHTA and CDR2 is FQGNSA. This CDR3 region has 15 residues. Trimming pared 5 bases from V and 8 bases from J, leaving 18 bases between. The CDR3, as DNA: TGTGCCAGCAGCCCCTGGACAGCGGGAGAGGAAAAACTGTTTTTT. Translation gives CASSPWTAGEEKLFF.

The gene calls are TRBV6-5 and TRBJ2-7, with 7 bases lining up with TRBD1. Trimming removed 0 bases from V and 4 bases from J; junction bases left unmatched: 9. CDR1 is MNHEY and CDR2 is SVGAGI in the germline V gene. CDR3 length: 16 residues. The DNA of the CDR3 is TGTGCCAGCAGTTACTCGCCGACAGGGCTGGGGTACGAGCAGTACTTC. It translates to CASSYSPTGLGYEQYF.

The chain recombines TRBV7-2 with TRBJ1-1; D is unresolved. Trimming left V 1 base short and J 8 bases short, with 5 bases between. CDR3 size: 11 residues. Germline V CDR1 and CDR2: SGHTA, FQGNSA. CDR3 residues: CASSLVQEAFF. In DNA form, the CDR3 reads TGTGCCAGCAGCTTAGTTCAGGAAGCTTTCTTT.

This clone appeared a few times. J is TRBJ2-7 and V is TRBV27; D may correspond to TRBD1 or TRBD2 (5 bases each). V was shortened by 6 bases and J by 2 bases, with 11 bases between the two germline ends. CDR3 length equals 13 residues. Germline V gives CDR1 MNHEY, CDR2 SMNVEV (reference sequence). The CDR3 here is CASSWDPTYEQYF. As DNA, the CDR3 is TGTGCCAGCAGCTGGGACCCTACCTACGAGCAGTACTTC.

This sequence joins TRBV7-6 and TRBJ2-7; D is perhaps TRBD1 or TRBD2 (5 bases each). Trimming stripped 3 bases from V and 5 bases from J, with 11 bases between. This CDR3 is built from 13 residues. Germline V gene lookup returns CDR1 SGHVS and CDR2 FNYEAQ. The CDR3 sequence: CASSFLGGNEQYF. Here the CDR3 DNA reads TGTGCCAGCAGCTTTCTTGGGGGTAACGAGCAGTACTTC.